Listed below are T cell receptor beta chains from one sample, sequenced in a study of T cells in Graves' hyperthyroidism and ophthalmopathy. TCRdb reprocessed the multiplex PCR reads via MiXCR and lists one record per CDR3 protein. The sample lists some 490,000 distinct CDR3 sequences; approximately 16% were seen once. Sequenced: blood. All receptors derive from a woman aged 25-40 years with Graves' ophthalmopathy. Each CDR3 is given with its conserved first and last residue. D genes are given only for firm matches. Only part of the rows carry a size: once, few, many, or a class if the clone is expanded.

abundance	j_gene	v_gene	d_gene	CDR3aa	CDR3nt
few	TRBJ2-7	TRBV20-1	.	CSARGSNSYEQYF	TGCAGTGCTAGAGGGTCTAACTCCTACGAGCAGTACTTC
few	TRBJ1-3	TRBV7-2	.	CASSLQRAGNTIYF	TGTGCCAGCAGCCTCCAGCGGGCTGGAAACACCATATATTTT
many	TRBJ2-1	TRBV28	.	CASIEARLGAGYNEQFF	TGTGCCAGCATCGAAGCCCGACTAGGTGCAGGATACAATGAGCAGTTCTTC
many	TRBJ1-6	TRBV9	.	CASSVEVGANSPLHF	TGTGCCAGCAGCGTAGAGGTTGGGGCTAATTCACCCCTCCACTTT
many	TRBJ2-2	TRBV5-6	.	CASSWGASGELFF	TGTGCCAGCAGCTGGGGGGCGTCCGGGGAGCTGTTTTTT
many	TRBJ2-1	TRBV7-9	TRBD2	CASSLVELAGDEQFF	TGTGCCAGCAGCTTAGTAGAACTAGCGGGTGATGAGCAGTTCTTC
.	TRBJ2-5	TRBV7-9	TRBD2	CASSLVPTSGSVQYF	TGTGCCAGCAGCTTAGTCCCGACTAGCGGGAGTGTACAGTACTTC
many	TRBJ2-7	TRBV7-2	TRBD2	CASRPAGRGSYEQYF	TGTGCCAGCAGACCCGCAGGGCGGGGGTCCTACGAGCAGTACTTC
many	TRBJ2-1	TRBV6-2/TRBV6-3	TRBD2	CASRRTSGILNEQFF	TGTGCCAGCAGGAGGACTAGCGGGATCTTAAATGAGCAGTTCTTC
few	TRBJ2-4	TRBV15	TRBD2	CATSSRTSGSISKNIQCF	TGTGCCACCAGCAGTCGGACTAGCGGGAGTATTTCCAAAAACATTCAGTGCTTC
many	TRBJ2-1	TRBV20-1	.	CSASKLGTIYNEQFF	TGCAGTGCTAGCAAACTAGGGACGATATACAATGAGCAGTTCTTC
many	TRBJ2-7	TRBV28	TRBD1	CASSFQGDSYEQYF	TGTGCCAGCAGTTTCCAGGGGGACTCCTACGAGCAGTACTTC
.	TRBJ2-7	TRBV27	TRBD1	CASRSTGFYEQYF	TGTGCCAGCAGATCGACAGGGTTCTACGAGCAGTACTTC
.	TRBJ2-1	TRBV19	.	CASSISPRVQFF	TGTGCCAGTAGTATTAGTCCTCGCGTGCAGTTCTTC
few	TRBJ2-3	TRBV25-1	.	CASSPAGGGADTQYF	TGTGCCAGCAGCCCGGCTGGAGGGGGCGCAGATACGCAGTATTTT
many	TRBJ2-7	TRBV12-3/TRBV12-4	.	CASSLGTEYEQYF	TGTGCCAGCAGTTTAGGGACCGAATACGAGCAGTACTTC
many	TRBJ2-1	TRBV6-5	TRBD1	CASSYLGQSYSYNEQFF	TGTGCCAGCAGTTACCTGGGACAGTCATACTCCTACAATGAGCAGTTCTTC
few	TRBJ2-7	TRBV7-9	.	CASSLVDVTYEQYF	TGTGCCAGCAGCTTAGTGGACGTAACCTACGAGCAGTACTTC
.	TRBJ2-6	TRBV5-4	TRBD1	CASSLWYMRGQGYPSGANVLTF	TGTGCCAGCAGCTTGTGGTATATGAGGGGACAGGGCTATCCCTCTGGGGCCAACGTCCTGACTTTC
few	TRBJ2-6	TRBV30	.	CAWGHLRGGANVLTF	TGTGCCTGGGGCCACCTCCGGGGAGGGGCCAACGTCCTGACTTTC
.	TRBJ2-5	TRBV18	TRBD1	CASSPGTAYQETQYF	TGTGCCAGCTCACCAGGGACAGCTTACCAAGAGACCCAGTACTTC
few	TRBJ2-1	TRBV6-6	.	CASSYTDENEQFF	TGTGCCAGCAGTTACACGGACGAGAATGAGCAGTTCTTC
.	TRBJ1-4	TRBV19	TRBD1	CASSAGQGKLWGTNEKLFF	TGTGCCAGTAGTGCCGGACAGGGGAAGCTTTGGGGAACTAATGAAAAACTGTTTTTT
many	TRBJ2-7	TRBV7-2	TRBD1	CASSLPEGGMRSYEQYF	TGTGCCAGCAGCTTACCCGAAGGGGGCATGAGGTCCTACGAGCAGTACTTC
.	TRBJ1-5	TRBV29-1	.	CSVGLGIGNQPQHF	TGCAGCGTTGGTTTGGGGATTGGCAATCAGCCCCAGCATTTT
many	TRBJ1-1	TRBV30	.	CAWSVQVGAFF	TGTGCCTGGAGTGTACAGGTCGGAGCTTTCTTT
few	TRBJ2-7	TRBV30	TRBD2	CAWRTSGVWGEQYF	TGTGCCTGGAGAACTAGCGGGGTATGGGGCGAGCAGTACTTC
.	TRBJ1-1	TRBV6-2/TRBV6-3	TRBD1	CASSPDRGSEAFF	TGTGCCAGCAGTCCCGACAGGGGGAGCGAAGCTTTCTTT
many	TRBJ2-1	TRBV28	.	CASSQALIEQFF	TGTGCCAGCAGCCAGGCCTTGATTGAGCAGTTCTTC
.	TRBJ2-7	TRBV7-2	TRBD1	CASRPAGQGIFDEQYF	TGTGCCAGCAGACCCGCGGGACAGGGGATTTTCGACGAGCAGTACTTC
many	TRBJ2-5	TRBV7-2	.	CASSNRQETQYF	TGTGCCAGCAGCAACAGACAAGAGACCCAGTACTTC
few	TRBJ1-4	TRBV18	TRBD1	CASSPDQQGANEKLFF	TGTGCCAGCTCACCAGACCAGCAGGGGGCTAATGAAAAACTGTTTTTT
.	TRBJ2-7	TRBV20-1	.	CSARDYSGEGAYEQYF	TGCAGTGCTAGAGATTATAGCGGAGAGGGGGCTTACGAGCAGTACTTC
.	TRBJ2-7	TRBV27	.	CASSSDFGGASYEQYF	TGTGCCAGCAGTTCCGACTTCGGAGGGGCCTCCTACGAGCAGTACTTC
.	TRBJ2-3	TRBV6-1	TRBD2	CASSVLAGEGTDTQYF	TGTGCCAGCAGTGTATTAGCGGGAGAAGGCACAGATACGCAGTATTTT
many	TRBJ2-3	TRBV11-2	TRBD2	CASSSGRALTDTQYF	TGTGCCAGCTCTAGCGGGAGGGCCCTCACAGATACGCAGTATTTT